This TCR beta chain was recorded in a study of T cells in Graves' hyperthyroidism and ophthalmopathy. Researchers amplified the TCR beta CDR3 regions from RNA transcripts. TCR CDR3 underwent first-round RT-PCR with the HTBI primer set. TCRdb reprocessed the multiplex PCR reads via MiXCR and lists one record per CDR3 protein. The repertoire consists of about 200,000 distinct CDR3 sequences, with roughly 17% occurring once and the leading ten covering about 50%. The V gene's germline CDR1 is LNHDA and CDR2 SQIVND (reference sequence). The CDR3 extends over 17 amino acids. V trimming: 5 bases; J trimming: 1 base; junction bases outside the gene matches: 11.

This TCR derives from a woman in her forties or fifties with Graves' hyperthyroidism. The sequenced sample consisted of blood. V gene TRBV19 combines with J gene TRBJ2-1; 7 bases agree with TRBD1. The CDR3 DNA is TGTGCCAGTAGTCTCTGGTTCCAGGGGGAATCCTACAATGAGCAGTTCTTC. Protein: CASSLWFQGESYNEQFF.